This T cell receptor beta chain came from a study of control samples from healthy donors and cancer patients. CDR1 and CDR2 (germline): KGHSH, LQKENI. V shed 3 bases and J shed 4 bases, with 12 bases lying between them. This CDR3 is 14 amino acids long. Generated by immunoSEQ multiplex PCR, the TCRdb table keeps only in-frame clones and is missing some. The sample comprises 130,000 to 150,000 clones, about 95% of which are singletons, and approximately 15% rests with the top ten. The chain uses TRBV18 and TRBJ1-2, with a tentative D call TRBD1 (6 bases). The clonotype was recovered from a man between 60 and 75 years old with colorectal cancer. Sequenced material: PBMCs. This CDR3 is CASSPPGETYGYTF. For the CDR3, the DNA is TGTGCCAGCTCACCCCCAGGGGAAACCTATGGCTACACCTTC.